The present entry profiles one T cell receptor (beta chain) with its context. The data derive from a study of blood T cell repertoires in COVID-19. The protocol was immunoSEQ multiplex PCR, while the TCRdb copy is restricted to in-frame clones and leaves out a portion. Of approximately 200,000 clones listed, about 85% are singletons. Sample: peripheral blood. The source is a woman aged 25 to 39 with active or convalescent COVID-19.

The CDR3 sequence is CAISENTGDSGNTIYF. CDR3 nucleotide sequence: TGTGCCATCAGTGAGAATACAGGAGACTCTGGAAACACCATATATTTT. This chain links TRBV10-3 with TRBJ1-3; maybe TRBD1 (5 bases). Germline CDR1 ENHRY, CDR2 SYGVKD. Trimming cost V 2 bases and J 0 bases, with 11 bases left between them. CDR3 length: 16 residues.